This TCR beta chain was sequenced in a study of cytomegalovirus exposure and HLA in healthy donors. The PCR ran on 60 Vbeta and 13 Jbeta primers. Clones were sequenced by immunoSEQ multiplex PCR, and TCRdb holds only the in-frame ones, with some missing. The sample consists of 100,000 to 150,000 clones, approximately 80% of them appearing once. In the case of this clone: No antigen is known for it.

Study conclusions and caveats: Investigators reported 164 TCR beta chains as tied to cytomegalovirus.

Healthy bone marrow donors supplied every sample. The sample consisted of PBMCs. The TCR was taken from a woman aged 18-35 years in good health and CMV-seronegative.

CDR3 protein: CASSTRDRGSYEQYF. The CDR3 coding sequence is TGTGCCAGCAGTACCCGGGACAGGGGCTCCTACGAGCAGTACTTC. This chain links TRBV27 with TRBJ2-7; TRBD1 aligns across 10 bases. J was trimmed by 0 bases and V by 5 bases; bases with no gene match: 4. The CDR3 loop spans 15 amino acids. Germline V gives CDR1 MNHEY, CDR2 SMNVEV (reference sequence).